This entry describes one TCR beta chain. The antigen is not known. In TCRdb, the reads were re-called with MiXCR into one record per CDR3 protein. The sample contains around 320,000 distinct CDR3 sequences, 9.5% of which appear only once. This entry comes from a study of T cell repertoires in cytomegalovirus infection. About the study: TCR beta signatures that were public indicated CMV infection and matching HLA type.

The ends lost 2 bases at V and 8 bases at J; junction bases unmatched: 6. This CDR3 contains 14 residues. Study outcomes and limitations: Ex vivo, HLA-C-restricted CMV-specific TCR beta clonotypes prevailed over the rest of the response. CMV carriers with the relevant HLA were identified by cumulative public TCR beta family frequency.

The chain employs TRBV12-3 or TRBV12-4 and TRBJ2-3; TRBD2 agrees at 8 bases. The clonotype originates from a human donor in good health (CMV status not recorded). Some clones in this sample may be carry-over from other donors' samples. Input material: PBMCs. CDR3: CASSLPGGPSTQYF. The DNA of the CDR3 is TGTGCCAGCAGTTTACCGGGGGGGCCCAGTACGCAGTATTTT.